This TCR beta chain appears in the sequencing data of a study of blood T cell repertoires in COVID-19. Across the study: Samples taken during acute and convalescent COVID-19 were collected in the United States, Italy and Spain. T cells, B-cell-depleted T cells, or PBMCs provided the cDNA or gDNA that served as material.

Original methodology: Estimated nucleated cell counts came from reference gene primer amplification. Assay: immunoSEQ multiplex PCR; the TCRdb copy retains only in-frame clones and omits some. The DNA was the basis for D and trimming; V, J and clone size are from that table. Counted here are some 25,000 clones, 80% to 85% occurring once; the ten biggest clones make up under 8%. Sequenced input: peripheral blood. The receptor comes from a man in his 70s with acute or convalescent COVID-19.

CDR3 region: CASSVLNQPQHF. The DNA for the CDR3 is TGTGCCAGCAGTGTACTCAATCAGCCCCAGCATTTT. V usage is TRBV6-6 and J usage is TRBJ1-5; D is ambiguous. Per germline, CDR1 MNHNY and CDR2 SVGAGI (reference sequence). The CDR3 spans 12 residues. V was shortened by 5 bases and J by 3 bases, with 5 bases between the two germline ends.